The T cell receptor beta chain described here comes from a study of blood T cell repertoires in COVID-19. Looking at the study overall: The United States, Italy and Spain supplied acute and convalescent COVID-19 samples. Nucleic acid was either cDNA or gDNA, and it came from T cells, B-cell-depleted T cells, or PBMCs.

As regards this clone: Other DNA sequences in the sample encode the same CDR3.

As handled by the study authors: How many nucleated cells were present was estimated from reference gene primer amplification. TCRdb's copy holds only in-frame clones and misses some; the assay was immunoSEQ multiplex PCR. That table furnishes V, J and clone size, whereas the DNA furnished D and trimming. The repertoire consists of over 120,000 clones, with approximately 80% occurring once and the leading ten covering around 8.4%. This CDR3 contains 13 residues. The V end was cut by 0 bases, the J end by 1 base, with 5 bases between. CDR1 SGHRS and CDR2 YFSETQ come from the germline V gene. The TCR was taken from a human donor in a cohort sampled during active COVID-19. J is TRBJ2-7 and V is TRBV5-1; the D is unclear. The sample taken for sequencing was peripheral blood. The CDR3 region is CASSLATSYEQYF. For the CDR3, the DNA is TGCGCCAGCAGCTTGGCCACTTCCTACGAGCAGTACTTC.